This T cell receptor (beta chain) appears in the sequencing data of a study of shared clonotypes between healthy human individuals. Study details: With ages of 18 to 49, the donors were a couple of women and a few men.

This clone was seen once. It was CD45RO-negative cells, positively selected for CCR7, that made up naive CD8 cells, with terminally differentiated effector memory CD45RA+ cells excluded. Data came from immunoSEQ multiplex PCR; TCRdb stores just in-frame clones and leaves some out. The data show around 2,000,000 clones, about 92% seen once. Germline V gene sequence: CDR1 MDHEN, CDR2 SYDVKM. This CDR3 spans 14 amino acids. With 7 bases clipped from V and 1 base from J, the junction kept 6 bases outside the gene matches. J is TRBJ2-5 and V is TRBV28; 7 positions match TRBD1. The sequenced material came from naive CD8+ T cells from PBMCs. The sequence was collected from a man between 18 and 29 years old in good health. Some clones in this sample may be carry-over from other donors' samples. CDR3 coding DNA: TGTGCCAGCACCTTGGGGACAGCCCAAGAGACCCAGTACTTC. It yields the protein CASTLGTAQETQYF.